Listed below are T cell receptor beta chains from one sample, sequenced in a study of cytomegalovirus exposure and HLA in healthy donors. The method was immunoSEQ multiplex PCR; TCRdb's version includes in-frame clones alone and lacks a portion of them. Of around 170,000 clones listed, 60% to 80% were seen once; the top ten hold around 2.5%. Source material: PBMCs. The source is a man aged 55-75 years in good health and CMV-seronegative. Each CDR3 is given with its conserved first and last residue. The order of the fields is V gene, J gene, clone size, D gene, CDR3 protein, CDR3 DNA. D genes are given only for firm matches. For some rows the clone size is stated as once, few or many, or as a class when expanded; others skip it.

TRBV7-8,TRBJ1-1,.,TRBD1,CASSLPRAGGYRGNTEAFF,TGTGCCAGCAGCTTACCCAGGGCAGGGGGCTATAGGGGAAACACTGAAGCTTTCTTT
TRBV5-5,TRBJ1-6,.,TRBD1,CASSLRTGNSPLHF,TGTGCCAGCAGCTTAAGGACAGGGAATTCACCCCTCCACTTT
TRBV5-4,TRBJ2-7,.,TRBD1,CASSPGQGGYEQYF,TGTGCCAGCAGTCCCGGACAGGGAGGCTACGAGCAGTACTTC
TRBV28,TRBJ2-5,.,.,CASSPSGSEETQYF,TGTGCCAGCAGTCCCTCGGGGAGTGAAGAGACCCAGTACTTC
TRBV13,TRBJ1-1,.,.,CASSPGRGNTEAFF,TGTGCCAGCAGCCCGGGTCGGGGGAACACTGAAGCTTTCTTT
TRBV15,TRBJ2-2,.,.,CATSRTPGSPMDGELFF,TGTGCCACCAGCAGGACCCCTGGGAGCCCGATGGACGGGGAGCTGTTTTTT
TRBV27,TRBJ2-3,.,TRBD2,CASSLALGGGISMDTQYF,TGTGCCAGCAGTTTAGCCCTTGGCGGGGGGATTTCCATGGATACGCAGTATTTT
TRBV13,TRBJ2-7,.,.,CASSLSGPASYEQYF,TGTGCCAGCAGTTTAAGCGGTCCTGCCTCCTACGAGCAGTACTTC
TRBV6-1,TRBJ2-1,few,TRBD1,CASRYLGQGDEQFF,TGTGCCAGCAGGTACCTCGGACAGGGCGATGAGCAGTTCTTC
TRBV4-1,TRBJ2-2,.,TRBD1,CASSQDAGQGTGELFF,TGCGCCAGCAGCCAAGATGCAGGACAGGGAACCGGGGAGCTGTTTTTT
TRBV7-8,TRBJ1-1,few,.,CASSLAQTMNTEAFF,TGTGCCAGCAGTCTAGCCCAGACTATGAACACTGAAGCTTTCTTT
TRBV29-1,TRBJ2-1,.,TRBD2,CSVEDFIAGNNSYNEQFF,TGCAGCGTTGAAGATTTCATAGCGGGAAATAACTCCTACAATGAGCAGTTCTTC
TRBV28,TRBJ1-4,few,.,CASSLEQGGGKLFF,TGTGCCAGCAGTTTAGAACAGGGCGGCGGAAAACTGTTTTTT
TRBV28,TRBJ2-7,.,.,CASSSAYEQYF,TGTGCCAGCAGTTCGGCCTACGAGCAGTACTTC
TRBV30,TRBJ1-5,.,TRBD1,CAWSPGTGDNSNQPQHF,TGTGCCTGGAGTCCCGGGACAGGGGACAATAGCAATCAGCCCCAGCATTTT
TRBV7-2,TRBJ2-1,.,.,CASSLGGRSNEQFF,TGTGCCAGCAGCTTAGGAGGTAGGAGCAATGAGCAGTTCTTC
TRBV7-2,TRBJ2-1,.,TRBD2,CASSLGLAGDNEQFF,TGTGCCAGCAGCTTAGGACTAGCGGGAGACAATGAGCAGTTCTTC
TRBV5-1,TRBJ2-5,.,.,CASSPGGNQETQYF,TGCGCCAGCAGCCCCGGTGGTAACCAAGAGACCCAGTACTTC
TRBV13,TRBJ2-2,.,.,CASTRAGLTGELFF,TGTGCCAGCACTAGGGCGGGGCTCACCGGGGAGCTGTTTTTT
TRBV2,TRBJ2-1,.,TRBD1,CASTLGTGSYNEQFF,TGTGCCAGCACCCTGGGGACAGGCTCCTACAATGAGCAGTTCTTC
TRBV5-6,TRBJ1-5,.,TRBD1,CASSLRGLGQPQHF,TGTGCCAGCAGTCTGAGGGGGCTAGGGCAGCCCCAGCATTTT
TRBV10-2,TRBJ2-7,.,TRBD2,CASGWASGSDYEQYF,TGCGCCAGCGGTTGGGCTAGCGGGAGTGACTACGAGCAGTACTTC
TRBV4-3,TRBJ2-3,.,.,CASSQALIGTTDTQYF,TGCGCCAGCAGCCAAGCACTGATCGGGACTACAGATACGCAGTATTTT
TRBV28,TRBJ2-7,.,TRBD1,CASNSPGTGNYEQYF,TGTGCCAGCAACTCTCCCGGGACAGGGAACTACGAGCAGTACTTC
TRBV4-1,TRBJ2-7,.,TRBD1,CASSQTTGNFEQYF,TGCGCCAGCAGCCAGACGACAGGGAACTTCGAGCAGTACTTC
TRBV29-1,TRBJ2-5,.,TRBD2,CSVAGLQETQYF,TGCAGCGTAGCGGGGCTCCAAGAGACCCAGTACTTC
TRBV7-9,TRBJ1-2,.,.,CASSPDSGNYGYTF,TGTGCCAGCAGCCCGGACAGTGGAAACTATGGCTACACCTTC
TRBV15,TRBJ1-1,once,.,CATRTGRTEAFF,TGTGCCACCAGAACAGGGCGGACTGAAGCTTTCTTT